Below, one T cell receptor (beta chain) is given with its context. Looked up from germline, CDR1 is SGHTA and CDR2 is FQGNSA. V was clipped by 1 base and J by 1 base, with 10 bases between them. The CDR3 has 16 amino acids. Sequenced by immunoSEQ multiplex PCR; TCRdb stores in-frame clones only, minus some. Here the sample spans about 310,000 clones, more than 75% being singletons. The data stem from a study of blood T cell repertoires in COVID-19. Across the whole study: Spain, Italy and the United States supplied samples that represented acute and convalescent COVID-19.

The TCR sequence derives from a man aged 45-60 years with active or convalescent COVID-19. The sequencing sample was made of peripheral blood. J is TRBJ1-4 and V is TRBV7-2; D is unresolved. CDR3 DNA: TGTGCCAGCAGCTTAGGGGCGTACAGAACTAATGAAAAACTGTTTTTT. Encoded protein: CASSLGAYRTNEKLFF.